The 13 T cell receptor beta chains below were found in one sample sequenced in a study of T cells in Graves' hyperthyroidism and ophthalmopathy. RNA transcripts served as the template for amplifying TCR beta CDR3 regions. First-round RT-PCR targeting the TCR CDR3 was performed with the HTBI primer set. TCRdb re-called the multiplex PCR reads through MiXCR, storing one row per CDR3 protein. Of under 400,000 distinct CDR3 sequences listed, around a sixth are singletons. Sequencing used blood. These receptors originate from a woman in her thirties or forties with Graves' ophthalmopathy.

This clonotype was found a few times. Since a much larger clone is just one base distant, this may be a read error. The chain recombines TRBV7-9 with TRBJ2-7; TRBD1 aligns across 7 bases. Germline CDR1 SEHNR, CDR2 FQNEAQ (reference sequence). Germline trimming cut 4 bases from V and 6 bases from J; bases unmatched to any gene: 3. This CDR3 comprises 12 residues. CDR3 sequence reads: CASSSRGLEQYV. The CDR3 coding sequence is TGTGCCAGCAGCTCTAGGGGGCTCGAGCAGTACGTC.

The CDR3: CASSPGDRGVGQPQHF. DNA of the CDR3: TGTGCCAGCTCACCAGGAGACAGGGGGGTTGGTCAGCCCCAGCATTTT. The chain employs TRBV18 and TRBJ1-5, with 9 bases aligning to TRBD1. The V gene's germline CDR1 is KGHSH and CDR2 LQKENI. V shed 2 bases, J shed 6 bases, and the junction held 8 bases outside the gene matches. CDR3 size: 16 residues.

This clonotype was observed at least ten times. Here the CDR3 DNA reads TGTGCCAGCAGTTTAGCGACAGGGCGAGATAGGGAGACCCAGTACTTC. This gives the protein CASSLATGRDRETQYF. This rearrangement joins TRBV12-3 or TRBV12-4 to TRBJ2-5; 7 positions match TRBD1. The J segment lost 5 bases and the V segment lost 0 bases, leaving 9 bases of the junction unmatched. The CDR3 sequence is 16 residues long.

This clonotype was picked up many times. J is TRBJ2-7 and V is TRBV4-1; a weak D match, TRBD1 (5 bases). The CDR3 length is 13 residues. Germline CDR1 and CDR2: MGHRA and YSYEKL. Trimming took 3 bases from V and 3 from J, leaving 9 bases between them. CDR3 residues: CASSHGRDYEQYF. In DNA form, the CDR3 reads TGCGCCAGCAGCCACGGCAGGGACTACGAGCAGTACTTC.

This clonotype was picked up many times. This sequence joins TRBV11-2 and TRBJ1-5; tentatively, D is TRBD1 (6 bases). V was clipped by 5 bases and J by 13 bases, with 15 bases between them. CDR3 size: 12 residues. Germline assignment: CDR1 SGHAT and CDR2 FQNNGV. The CDR3 loop reads CASSPGDQHQHF. CDR3 DNA sequence: TGTGCCAGCAGCCCAGGGGATCAGCATCAGCATTTT.

This clonotype was recorded many times. The rearrangement joins TRBV6-1 to TRBJ2-7; possible D gene TRBD1, 5 bases. The end of the DNA fits TRBJ2-1 better, so the J call may be wrong. The germline CDR1 and CDR2 sequences are MNHNS and SASEGT. This CDR3 spans 11 amino acids. In DNA, the CDR3 is TGTGCCATCAGGACAACCTACGAGCAGTTCTTC. This gives the protein CAIRTTYEQFF.

This clonotype was found many times. The V and J genes are TRBV6-1 and TRBJ1-5; D call uncertain. Germline V gives CDR1 MNHNS, CDR2 SASEGT. V lost 4 bases to trimming and J lost 7 bases, with 14 bases between them. The length of the CDR3 is 14 residues. In nucleotides, the CDR3 is TGTGCCAGCAGTGTTGGACCTGTGTCCCAGCCCCAGCATTTT. It specifies CASSVGPVSQPQHF.

This clonotype was seen a single time. This chain connects TRBV7-2 to TRBJ2-5; D unclear. Germline loops: CDR1 SGHTA, CDR2 FQGNSA. The CDR3 runs 14 residues. V was shortened by 3 bases and J by 5 bases, with 13 bases between the two germline ends. The CDR3 spells CASSLAGFRETQYF. The CDR3 nucleotides read TGTGCCAGCAGCTTGGCCGGGTTCAGGGAGACCCAGTACTTC.

The rearrangement uses TRBV30 and TRBJ2-5, with D perhaps matching TRBD1 or TRBD2 (7 bases each). The CDR3 sequence is 11 residues long. Germline V gene sequence: CDR1 GTSNPN, CDR2 SVGIG (reference sequence). Deletions cut 8 bases from V and 7 bases from J, with 14 bases between. The CDR3 region has the DNA TGTGCCCGCAGGGGGGGGGGGACCCAGTACTTC. It codes for CARRGGGTQYF.

By its share, this clonotype is medium-sized. The chain recombines TRBV6-5 with TRBJ1-2; perhaps TRBD1 as D (6 bases). This CDR3 is built from 16 residues. V was trimmed by 7 bases and J by 4 bases, leaving 22 bases between them. The germline CDR1 and CDR2 sequences are MNHEY and SVGAGI. DNA for the CDR3: TGTGCCAGCACCTCCTCCGGGACACAGGGACTCTATGGCTACACCTTC. Protein product: CASTSSGTQGLYGYTF.

This clonotype was picked up many times. The rearrangement links TRBV19 to TRBJ1-6; the D gene is possibly TRBD1 (5 bases). The germline V and J ends were trimmed by 5 bases and 7 bases, with 12 bases remaining between them. From germline, CDR1 is LNHDA and CDR2 SQIVND (reference sequence). The CDR3 consists of 14 residues. The CDR3 DNA reads TGTGCCAGTAGTTTCCGGGGGACCAATTCACCCCTCCACTTT. This encodes CASSFRGTNSPLHF.

As to this clonotype: The CDR3 carries no conserved terminal phenylalanine or tryptophan, so it likely arises from a read error. The chain is built from TRBV7-3 and TRBJ2-7; 9 bases fit TRBD1. Germline CDR1 reads SGHTA; CDR2 reads FQGTGA. The CDR3 has 16 residues. This CDR3 is CAGSPLPGTGLYEQYY. CDR3 coding DNA: TGTGCCGGCAGCCCCCTTCCCGGGACAGGGCTCTACGAGCAGTACTAC.

This clonotype was found many times. This sequence joins TRBV4-1 and TRBJ2-5; TRBD2 matches at 9 bases. This CDR3 is 15 amino acids long. V shed 3 bases and J 0 bases; nucleotides not matched to a gene: 2. The V gene's germline CDR1 is MGHRA and CDR2 YSYEKL. CDR3 sequence reads: CASSQAGGHQETQYF. The DNA of the CDR3 is TGCGCCAGCAGCCAGGCGGGAGGGCACCAAGAGACCCAGTACTTC.